This is a list of T cell receptor beta chains from one sample in a study of cytomegalovirus exposure and HLA in healthy donors. Clones were read by immunoSEQ multiplex PCR, and TCRdb kept only the in-frame ones, dropping some. The top ten clones hold 2.3% of a sample with about 87,000 clones, less than 8% of them seen once. The sequenced material came from PBMCs. Receptors were obtained from a middle-aged man in good health and CMV-seronegative. Both conserved end residues are part of each CDR3. Each record gives: CDR3 length, V gene, clone size, D gene, J gene, CDR3 DNA, CDR3 protein. The D gene is left open where the match is weak. Size values are once, few and many counts, or a class for expanded clones, and some rows have none.

cdr3_length: 14; v_call: TRBV6-4; clone_size: few; d_call: NA; j_call: TRBJ2-3; cdr3_nt: TGTGCCAGCAGTCCACGCGGGGGCACAGATACGCAGTATTTT; cdr3_aa: CASSPRGGTDTQYF
cdr3_length: 15; v_call: TRBV4-3; clone_size: NA; d_call: TRBD1; j_call: TRBJ2-5; cdr3_nt: TGCGCCAGCAGCCAAGAAGGCAGGGGGCAAGAGACCCAGTACTTC; cdr3_aa: CASSQEGRGQETQYF
cdr3_length: 15; v_call: TRBV5-6; clone_size: NA; d_call: NA; j_call: TRBJ2-5; cdr3_nt: TGTGCCAGCAGCTCCCTGACTGAAGCTCGAGAGACCCAGTACTTC; cdr3_aa: CASSSLTEARETQYF
cdr3_length: 14; v_call: TRBV19; clone_size: few; d_call: NA; j_call: TRBJ1-1; cdr3_nt: TGTGCCAGTAGTAGAAACAGGCTGAACACTGAAGCTTTCTTT; cdr3_aa: CASSRNRLNTEAFF
cdr3_length: 15; v_call: TRBV5-6; clone_size: few; d_call: TRBD1; j_call: TRBJ1-1; cdr3_nt: TGTGCCAGCAGCTCCCCGCGGCAGGGGGCCACTGAAGCTTTCTTT; cdr3_aa: CASSSPRQGATEAFF
cdr3_length: 14; v_call: TRBV2; clone_size: NA; d_call: TRBD1; j_call: TRBJ2-3; cdr3_nt: TGTGCCAGCAGAACGGGACAGGGAGTAGATACGCAGTATTTT; cdr3_aa: CASRTGQGVDTQYF
cdr3_length: 14; v_call: TRBV6-1; clone_size: few; d_call: TRBD1; j_call: TRBJ1-4; cdr3_nt: TGTGCCAGCAGTGCCGGGACAGGGTACGAAAAACTGTTTTTT; cdr3_aa: CASSAGTGYEKLFF
cdr3_length: 15; v_call: TRBV4-1; clone_size: few; d_call: TRBD1; j_call: TRBJ2-5; cdr3_nt: TGCGCCAGCAGCCAAGCAGGACAGGGGGAAGAGACCCAGTACTTC; cdr3_aa: CASSQAGQGEETQYF
cdr3_length: 15; v_call: TRBV7-9; clone_size: NA; d_call: TRBD2; j_call: TRBJ2-7; cdr3_nt: TGTGCCAGCAGTTCCACTAGCGGGGTTAGGGACGAGCAGTACTTC; cdr3_aa: CASSSTSGVRDEQYF
cdr3_length: 18; v_call: TRBV4-2; clone_size: few; d_call: TRBD2; j_call: TRBJ2-7; cdr3_nt: TGTGCCAGCAGCCATGGTCGGAGGACTAGCGGGAACCACTACGAGCAGTACTTC; cdr3_aa: CASSHGRRTSGNHYEQYF
cdr3_length: 14; v_call: TRBV7-2; clone_size: few; d_call: NA; j_call: TRBJ1-2; cdr3_nt: TGTGCCAGCAGCTATAGGACAGTAGGGGAAAGCTACACCTTC; cdr3_aa: CASSYRTVGESYTF
cdr3_length: 14; v_call: TRBV19; clone_size: few; d_call: NA; j_call: TRBJ2-5; cdr3_nt: TGTGCCAGTAGTATAGGCGGTTCGGGGGAGACCCAGTACTTC; cdr3_aa: CASSIGGSGETQYF
cdr3_length: 14; v_call: TRBV9; clone_size: few; d_call: TRBD2; j_call: TRBJ2-3; cdr3_nt: TGTGCCAGCAATAAGCGGGAGAATTATGATACGCAGTATTTT; cdr3_aa: CASNKRENYDTQYF
cdr3_length: 14; v_call: TRBV2; clone_size: NA; d_call: NA; j_call: TRBJ2-3; cdr3_nt: TGTGCCAGCAGTGACAGGGGGGTAGCAGATACGCAGTATTTT; cdr3_aa: CASSDRGVADTQYF
cdr3_length: 16; v_call: TRBV19; clone_size: few; d_call: TRBD1; j_call: TRBJ1-2; cdr3_nt: TGTGCCAGTAGTGCGGACAGGGGAGTGGGTGACTATGGCTACACCTTC; cdr3_aa: CASSADRGVGDYGYTF
cdr3_length: 15; v_call: TRBV30; clone_size: NA; d_call: NA; j_call: TRBJ2-3; cdr3_nt: TGTGCCTGGAGTGTGCCGGAGGGCCTAACAGATACGCAGTATTTT; cdr3_aa: CAWSVPEGLTDTQYF